Sequencing of this T cell receptor (beta chain) was carried out in a study of cytomegalovirus exposure and HLA in healthy donors. About the research overall: In a previous analysis, some 110 million unique TCR beta sequences were found from 150 million to 200 million T cells. Points from the study as a whole: In an earlier analysis, in some 540 donors, most V segments appeared productive either ~90% or ~30% of the time. 87-base-pair reads could not separate some V segments, including TRBV6-2 and TRBV6-3.

PCR used 60 Vbeta primers and 13 Jbeta primers. Authors' data handling: Later work found 65 million to 90 million unique TCR beta chains, with approximately 12 million shared. Data came from immunoSEQ multiplex PCR; TCRdb stores just in-frame clones and leaves some out. That table furnishes V, J and clone size, whereas the DNA furnished D and trimming. The data contain approximately 300,000 clones, 70% to 90% of them singletons. In regard to this clone: Its matching antigen is unknown.

Trimming removed 4 bases at V and 4 bases at J, with 9 bases between. The CDR3 length is 13 residues. Germline V gives CDR1 SGHRS, CDR2 YFSETQ. V gene TRBV5-1 combines with J gene TRBJ1-5, with a possible D match to TRBD1 (6 bases). The sequence derives from a woman aged 35 to 49 in good health and CMV-seropositive. Source material: PBMCs. CDR3 sequence reads: CASSVDSNQPQHF. CDR3 DNA: TGCGCCAGCAGCGTGGACAGTAATCAGCCCCAGCATTTT. Complete variable domain (other parts from reference TRBV5-1 and TRBJ1-5): KAGVTQTPRYLIKTRGQQVTLSCSPISGHRSVSWYQQTPGQGLQFLFEYFSETQRNKGNFPGRFSGRQFSNSRSEMNVSTLELGDSALYLCASSVDSNQPQHFGDGTRLSIL.